This TCR beta chain was found in a study of control samples from healthy donors and cancer patients. Only in-frame clones appear in the TCRdb table, and some are missing; sequencing was by immunoSEQ multiplex PCR. The sample yields some 220,000 clones, about 93% seen once. The length of the CDR3 is 14 residues. Trimming cost V 4 bases and J 2 bases, with 12 bases left between them. Germline assignment: CDR1 SGHNT and CDR2 YYREEE (reference sequence). The source is a man aged 50 to 59 in good health. The genes are TRBV5-4 and TRBJ2-5, with D perhaps TRBD1 (6 bases). The sequenced sample was blood. CDR3 region: CASSRQADQETQYF. The CDR3 DNA is TGTGCCAGCAGCCGACAGGCAGATCAAGAGACCCAGTACTTC.